The clone carrying this T cell receptor beta chain has a handful of counts. Its antigen remains unidentified. This CDR3 comprises 13 residues. Germline lookup yields CDR1 GTSNPN and CDR2 SVGIG (reference sequence). The V end was cut by 5 bases, the J end by 4 bases, with 14 bases between. A single record per CDR3 protein comes from TCRdb applying MiXCR to the 5' RACE reads. The sample holds 150,000 or so distinct CDR3 sequences, around a tenth seen once. The data were taken from a study of CD8 T cells in ankylosing spondylitis. Study findings and constraints: Seemingly characteristic of ankylosing spondylitis blood was a TCR beta motif consisting of under ten highly homologous variants. Matched synovial fluid from ankylosing spondylitis patients was reported to be enriched for disease-linked clones. The disease-linked clones had a CD8+ phenotype and low blood frequencies.

The chain uses TRBV30 and TRBJ1-1; D gene ambiguous. Sequencing was done on a sample of blood, either unsorted or a sorted T cell fraction (not recorded which). The source of this sequence is a female donor with ankylosing spondylitis or in good health (not recorded which). CDR3 sequence reads: CAWDTGRSTEAFF. The CDR3 region has the DNA TGTGCCTGGGACACGGGCCGGAGCACTGAAGCTTTCTTT.